The present entry profiles one T cell receptor (beta chain) with its context. Its matching antigen is unknown. 13 Jbeta primers and 60 Vbeta primers were used for the PCR. Only in-frame clones appear in the TCRdb table, and some are missing; sequencing was by immunoSEQ multiplex PCR. The data contain around 120,000 clones, about 83% of them singletons. The data stem from a study of cytomegalovirus exposure and HLA in healthy donors. Study outcomes and limitations: A classifier reportedly called cytomegalovirus status with high sensitivity and specificity. The later analysis indicated that the majority of CMV-associated TCR beta chains appeared HLA-restricted. Presence/absence comparisons presumed near-even sequencing depth among donors.

V was shortened by 7 bases and J by 5 bases, with 10 bases between the two germline ends. Germline V gene sequence: CDR1 SQVTM, CDR2 ANQGSEA. This CDR3 comprises 11 residues. Source material: PBMCs. The chain is built from TRBV29-1 and TRBJ2-3, with a weak D call TRBD2 (5 bases). This sequence originates from a girl aged 2 to 10 in good health and CMV-seronegative. CDR3 nucleotide sequence: TGCAGCGCCTACGAGGGAGATACGCAGTATTTT. Residues: CSAYEGDTQYF.